Listed here are 24 T cell receptor beta chains from one sample, sequenced in a study of blood T cell repertoires in COVID-19. Measured with immunoSEQ multiplex PCR; TCRdb has only the in-frame clones, and not every one. The data hold about 110,000 clones, with approximately 88% observed a single time. The sequenced sample consisted of peripheral blood. The receptor set was obtained from a woman in her seventies with acute or convalescent COVID-19.

The chain has TRBV5-8 and TRBJ1-2; D might be TRBD1 (6 bases). This CDR3 comprises 13 residues. Trimming removed 2 bases from V and 2 bases from J, with 7 bases in between. The germline V gene has CDR1 SGHTS and CDR2 YDEGEE. CDR3 loop: CASSLGQNYGYTF. In DNA form, the CDR3 reads TGTGCCAGCAGCTTAGGACAGAACTATGGCTACACCTTC.

CDR3: CASTVTGGHEQYF. For the CDR3, the DNA is TGTGCCAGCACCGTTACAGGGGGCCACGAGCAGTACTTC. The chain has TRBV6-5 and TRBJ2-7; 9 bases line up with TRBD1. J was trimmed by 5 bases and V by 7 bases; bases with no gene match: 6. Germline CDR1 reads MNHEY; CDR2 reads SVGAGI. The CDR3 totals 13 residues.

In DNA form, the CDR3 reads TGTGCCACCAGTGATCAGACAGGGGGAGGTGGCTACACCTTC. It specifies CATSDQTGGGGYTF. The V gene is TRBV24-1, the J gene TRBJ1-2, with 9 positions matching TRBD1. Trimming took 3 bases from V and 7 from J; bases not matched to a gene: 5. Germline CDR1 KGHDR, CDR2 SFDVKD. The CDR3 has 14 residues.

In nucleotides, the CDR3 is TGTGCCAGTAAAACTGCAAGGAACACTGAAGCTTTCTTT. Translated, it gives CASKTARNTEAFF. The chain is built from TRBV19 and TRBJ1-1, with D uncertain. CDR1 is LNHDA, CDR2 SQIVND, per germline (reference sequence). The CDR3 consists of 13 residues. Trimming shortened V by 7 bases and J by 1 base, and 10 bases separated the two germline ends.

A few counts support this clone. CDR3 nucleotides: TGTGCCAGCACTCTGGGACAGAACACTGAAGCTTTCTTT. Protein product: CASTLGQNTEAFF. The V call is TRBV2, the J call TRBJ1-1, with D possibly matching TRBD1 (6 bases). CDR1 and CDR2 from the germline V gene are SNHLY and FYNNEI. The CDR3 is 13 residues long. Between the trimmed V and J ends, which lost 7 bases and 1 base, there was a span of 10 bases.

The chain carries TRBV18 and TRBJ1-1, with D possibly TRBD1 on 5 matching bases. V dropped 4 bases and J dropped 1 base, with 10 bases sitting between them. Germline-derived CDR1 and CDR2 are KGHSH and LQKENI. The CDR3 runs 14 residues. The CDR3 protein is CASSLADRNTEAFF. CDR3 in DNA: TGTGCCAGCTCACTAGCCGACAGGAACACTGAAGCTTTCTTT.

J is TRBJ1-2 and V is TRBV4-2; a possible D gene is TRBD1 (6 bases). There are 16 residues in the CDR3. CDR1 and CDR2 (germline): LGHNA, YNFKEQ. The V end was cut by 1 base, the J end by 5 bases, with 17 bases between. This CDR3 reads CASSQVQARQGYGYTF. CDR3 sequence (DNA): TGTGCCAGCAGCCAAGTACAGGCCCGTCAGGGGTATGGCTACACCTTC.

The chain links TRBV10-3 to TRBJ2-1; no reliable D call. CDR3 length equals 11 residues. Germline CDR1 and CDR2: ENHRY and SYGVKD. Trimming took off 3 bases at V and 10 bases at J, with 7 bases between the two ends. Here the CDR3 DNA reads TGTGCCATCAGTGACTCCGGGGAGCAGTTCTTC. It encodes CAISDSGEQFF.

V is TRBV7-2 and J is TRBJ2-5, with 7 bases lining up with TRBD2. CDR1 SGHTA and CDR2 FQGNSA come from the germline V gene. The CDR3 length is 16 residues. The V segment lost 0 bases and the J segment 6 bases; nucleotides outside the gene matches: 10. CDR3 coding DNA: TGTGCCAGCAGCTTAGCCGGGACTACTATAAGAAAGACCCAGTACTTC. This codes for CASSLAGTTIRKTQYF. Full variable domain (missing parts from reference TRBV7-2 and TRBJ2-5): GAGVSQSPSNKVTEKGKDVELRCDPISGHTALYWYRQSLGQGLEFLIYFQGNSAPDKSGLPSDRFSAERTGGSVSTLTIQRTQQEDSAVYLCASSLAGTTIRKTQYFGPGTRLLVL.

This clone appeared a single time. This chain uses TRBV5-1 with TRBJ2-7; D may be TRBD2 (6 bases). The germline V gene has CDR1 SGHRS and CDR2 YFSETQ. V was trimmed by 4 bases and J by 9 bases, leaving 23 bases between them. The CDR3 length is 15 residues. CDR3 sequence reads: CASSGTGGPEGMQYF. The CDR3 DNA is TGCGCCAGCAGCGGGACTGGGGGACCGGAAGGTATGCAGTACTTC.

This rearrangement joins TRBV13 to TRBJ2-7; maybe TRBD2 (5 bases). This CDR3 has 13 amino acids. Germline CDR1 and CDR2: PRHDT and FYEKMQ (reference sequence). Trimming left V 4 bases short and J 0 bases short, with 7 bases between. CDR3 sequence reads: CASSSGNSYEQYF. CDR3 nucleotides: TGTGCCAGCAGCTCGGGGAACTCCTACGAGCAGTACTTC.

V and J are TRBV12-5 and TRBJ2-1; TRBD2 might be the D (5 bases). This CDR3 is 15 amino acids long. Germline V gene sequence: CDR1 LGHNT, CDR2 FRNRAP. Trimming removed 1 base at V and 0 bases at J, with 7 bases between. CDR3 amino acids: CASGLDAGSYNEQFF. DNA for the CDR3: TGTGCTAGTGGTTTGGACGCGGGCTCCTACAATGAGCAGTTCTTC.

This clone was observed a handful of times. V gene TRBV9 combines with J gene TRBJ1-1; 8 bases agree with TRBD1. Germline V lookup: CDR1 SGDLS, CDR2 YYNGEE. The CDR3 is 13 residues long. The V segment lost 5 bases and the J segment 4 bases; nucleotides outside the gene matches: 4. CDR3 DNA: TGTGCCAGCAGATCCACAGGGGGCACTGAAGCTTTCTTT. Protein product: CASRSTGGTEAFF.

The chain employs TRBV25-1 and TRBJ2-5; TRBD1 matches at 9 bases. The CDR3 is 15 amino acids. Per the germline V gene, CDR1 is MGHDK and CDR2 is SYGVNS. V shed 1 base and J 7 bases; nucleotides not matched to a gene: 7. This chain's CDR3 is CASSEWDRVTGTQYF. The CDR3 coding sequence is TGTGCCAGCAGTGAATGGGACAGGGTAACCGGGACCCAGTACTTC.

The chain carries TRBV28 and TRBJ2-7; 10 bases agree with TRBD1. V dropped 6 bases and J dropped 2; count of bases not matched to a gene: 10. The CDR3 extends over 16 amino acids. The germline CDR1 and CDR2 sequences are MDHEN and SYDVKM. Here the CDR3 DNA reads TGTGCCAGCAGCCCCCTTAGGGACAGGGGAACCTACGAGCAGTACTTC. Amino acid sequence: CASSPLRDRGTYEQYF.

The rearrangement joins TRBV5-4 to TRBJ2-7, with TRBD2 matching 13 bases. Trimming at V came to 2 bases and at J to 2 bases, leaving 4 bases not matched to a gene. The CDR3 is made up of 16 amino acids. Germline CDR1 reads SGHNT; CDR2 reads YYREEE (reference sequence). CDR3 in DNA: TGTGCCAGCAGCTTAGGGACTAGCGGGATCGCCTACGAGCAGTACTTC. Translating gives CASSLGTSGIAYEQYF. Drawing the rest from reference TRBV5-4 and TRBJ2-7, the complete variable domain is ETGVTQSPTHLIKTRGQQVTLRCSSQSGHNTVSWYQQALGQGPQFIFQYYREEENGRGNFPPRFSGLQFPNYSSELNVNALELDDSALYLCASSLGTSGIAYEQYFGPGTRLTVT.

The chain couples TRBV14 to TRBJ2-5, with 8 bases lining up with TRBD1. V shed 1 base and J 9 bases; nucleotides not matched to a gene: 19. This CDR3 contains 18 residues. Germline V gene lookup returns CDR1 SGHDN and CDR2 FVKESK. CDR3 bases: TGTGCCAGCAGCCAAGGTCCCCCGAGCAGGACAGGGAGAGGAGCCCAGTACTTC. Translated, it gives CASSQGPPSRTGRGAQYF.

This chain links TRBV7-9 with TRBJ2-3; 9 bases line up with TRBD2. CDR3 size: 15 residues. The germline V gene encodes CDR1 SEHNR and CDR2 FQNEAQ (reference sequence). V lost 4 bases to trimming and J lost 10 bases; unmatched junction nucleotides: 12. CDR3 in DNA: TGTGCCAGCAGCTCGAGGACTAGCGCCGCAGGGGCGCAGTATTTT. Translated: CASSSRTSAAGAQYF.

CDR3 coding DNA: TGTGCCAGCAGCTTAGGGGGGGACGGGAACACTGAAGCTTTCTTT. This sequence encodes CASSLGGDGNTEAFF. The V call is TRBV7-6, the J call TRBJ1-1, with a weak D call TRBD1 (5 bases). Looked up from germline, CDR1 is SGHVS and CDR2 is FNYEAQ. The CDR3 runs 15 residues. Deletions cut 1 base from V and 1 base from J, with 10 bases between. Together with reference TRBV7-6 and TRBJ1-1, the CDR3 gives the full variable domain: GAGVSQSPRYKVTKRGQDVALRCDPISGHVSLYWYRQALGQGPEFLTYFNYEAQQDKSGLPNDRFSAERPEGSISTLTIQRTEQRDSAMYRCASSLGGDGNTEAFFGQGTRLTVV.

V and J are TRBV10-3 and TRBJ1-5; no reliable D call. V was clipped by 2 bases and J by 2 bases, with 7 bases between them. Germline CDR1 reads ENHRY; CDR2 reads SYGVKD. The CDR3 sequence is 14 residues long. For the CDR3, the DNA is TGTGCCATCAGTGAGGGGCAGGGCAATCAGCCCCAGCATTTT. This translates into CAISEGQGNQPQHF.

The gene calls are TRBV5-6 and TRBJ1-2; possible D gene TRBD1, 6 bases. This CDR3 spans 16 amino acids. Germline values: CDR1 SGHDT, CDR2 YYEEEE. Trimming took off 4 bases at V and 2 bases at J, with 18 bases between the two ends. In DNA form, the CDR3 reads TGTGCCAGCAGCCTGGACGTAGGACAGTTAAACTATGGCTACACCTTC. Amino acid sequence: CASSLDVGQLNYGYTF.

This clone was counted a few times. This sequence joins TRBV28 and TRBJ1-2, with a possible D match to TRBD1 (6 bases). Trimming pared 5 bases from V and 3 bases from J, leaving 7 bases between. The CDR3 length is 12 residues. Germline CDR1 is MDHEN and CDR2 is SYDVKM. The CDR3 sequence: CASSAGDYGYTF. Here the CDR3 DNA reads TGTGCCAGCAGTGCAGGGGACTATGGCTACACCTTC.

This clone was observed a few times. The J gene is TRBJ2-1, the V gene TRBV10-3; TRBD2 matches 12 bases. V dropped 11 bases and J dropped 6; count of bases not matched to a gene: 11. CDR1 is ENHRY, CDR2 SYGVKD, per germline. The CDR3 covers 15 residues. The CDR3 bases are TGTGCCTCACAAAGAGCTAGCGGGGGGGTCAATGAGCAGTTCTTC. Protein product: CASQRASGGVNEQFF.

The CDR3 sequence is CASSLANRASNYGYTF. CDR3 nucleotides: TGCGCCAGCAGCTTGGCCAACAGGGCCTCTAACTATGGCTACACCTTC. The V gene is TRBV5-1, the J gene TRBJ1-2, with D perhaps matching TRBD1 (6 bases). The length of the CDR3 is 16 residues. Germline-derived CDR1 and CDR2 are SGHRS and YFSETQ. Trimming removed 0 bases at V and 0 bases at J, with 12 bases between.